The 27 T cell receptor beta chains listed next were all sequenced from one sample in a study of PD-L1 blockade in urothelial cancer. Time point: peripheral blood 6 weeks after treatment start. Sequencing was performed with immunoSEQ multiplex PCR; in TCRdb, only in-frame clones are kept and a portion is missing. This repertoire shows just over 40,000 clones, around 83% found once; its top ten account for 2.6%. This specimen consisted of PBMCs, obtained around atezolizumab (anti-PD-L1) treatment. Receptors originate from a man aged 65-85 years with urothelial cancer.

The J gene is TRBJ1-1, the V gene TRBV14; D possibly corresponds to TRBD1 (5 bases). Germline V gene sequence: CDR1 SGHDN, CDR2 FVKESK. The CDR3 runs to 13 residues. The V and J ends lost 4 bases and 1 base respectively, with 7 bases between them. The CDR3 nucleotides are TGTGCCAGCAGCCTGGGGGGGAACACTGAAGCTTTCTTT. Translating it yields CASSLGGNTEAFF.

The chain recombines TRBV30 with TRBJ2-2, with 7 bases identical to TRBD2. The CDR3 totals 14 residues. Looked up from germline, CDR1 is GTSNPN and CDR2 is SVGIG (reference sequence). V lost 3 bases, J lost 0 bases, and 1 base stayed unmatched. This CDR3 is CAWRGGTNTGELFF. The DNA for the CDR3 is TGTGCCTGGAGGGGGGGGACGAACACCGGGGAGCTGTTTTTT.

This chain joins TRBV10-2 and TRBJ2-1; 12 bases align to TRBD2. This CDR3 contains 14 residues. V shed 7 bases, J shed 9 bases, and the junction held 7 bases outside the gene matches. Germline lookup yields CDR1 WSHSY and CDR2 SAAADI. The CDR3 DNA follows: TGCGCCAGCACCCTAGCGGGAGGGCGTGGTGAGCAGTTCTTC. This encodes CASTLAGGRGEQFF.

This chain uses TRBV6-1 with TRBJ2-7; 7 bases fit TRBD2. This CDR3 has 15 residues. Germline V gives CDR1 MNHNS, CDR2 SASEGT. Germline trimming cut 3 bases from V and 0 bases from J; bases unmatched to any gene: 5. CDR3 loop: CASSEVRESSYEQYF. For the CDR3, the DNA is TGTGCCAGCAGTGAGGTGCGGGAGAGCTCCTACGAGCAGTACTTC.

The genes are TRBV6-5 and TRBJ2-7; 8 bases are a match to TRBD1. CDR1 is MNHEY, CDR2 SVGAGI, per germline. Unmatched junction bases numbered 5, after V lost 6 bases and J lost 1 base. The length of the CDR3 is 14 residues. CDR3 nucleotides: TGTGCCAGCAGCAGGGACAGGAGGTCCTACGAGCAGTACTTC. Translated: CASSRDRRSYEQYF.

The chain combines TRBV10-3 with TRBJ2-7; D gene ambiguous. The V end lost 8 bases, the J end lost 1 base, and 12 bases lay between the germline ends. Germline V gene data show CDR1 as ENHRY and CDR2 as SYGVKD. The CDR3 loop spans 13 amino acids. The CDR3 region has the DNA TGTGCCATCTTCCACACAGATTCCTACGAGCAGTACTTC. Translation: CAIFHTDSYEQYF.

This clone showed up just a few times. The chain combines TRBV4-1 with TRBJ2-1; 10 bases fit TRBD2. Trimming at V came to 2 bases and at J to 2 bases, leaving 6 bases not matched to a gene. The CDR3 sequence is 17 residues long. Germline values: CDR1 MGHRA, CDR2 YSYEKL. Written as DNA, the CDR3 is TGCGCCAGCAGCCAAAGCTTGAGCGGGAGGGCCTACAATGAGCAGTTCTTC. Translation: CASSQSLSGRAYNEQFF.

The V and J genes are TRBV11-2 and TRBJ1-1; 7 bases map to TRBD1. This CDR3 region has 13 residues. Germline trimming cut 4 bases from V and 11 bases from J; bases unmatched to any gene: 10. Per the germline V gene, CDR1 is SGHAT and CDR2 is FQNNGV. The CDR3: CASSWTRTGVAFF. The CDR3 region has the DNA TGTGCCAGCAGCTGGACTCGTACAGGGGTGGCTTTCTTT. The whole variable domain, filled in from reference TRBV11-2 and TRBJ1-1, reads EAGVAQSPRYKIIEKRQSVAFWCNPISGHATLYWYQQILGQGPKLLIQFQNNGVVDDSQLPKDRFSAERLKGVDSTLKIQPAKLEDSAVYLCASSWTRTGVAFFGQGTRLTVV.

V and J are TRBV28 and TRBJ2-7, with D tentatively TRBD1 (5 bases). Germline-derived CDR1 and CDR2 are MDHEN and SYDVKM. This CDR3 contains 15 residues. V lost 5 bases and J 6 bases, leaving 20 bases between the germline ends. The CDR3 DNA reads as TGTGCCAGCAGTGCCTACCGGTGGCAGGGCCGCGAGCAGTACTTC. Protein sequence: CASSAYRWQGREQYF.

DNA of the CDR3: TGTGCCAGCAGCGTAGAGGGGGGGGGCGGCTACACCTTC. It is translated as CASSVEGGGGYTF. The rearrangement links TRBV9 to TRBJ1-2; D is possibly TRBD1 (6 bases). V was trimmed by 0 bases and J by 8 bases, leaving 11 bases between them. Germline V gives CDR1 SGDLS, CDR2 YYNGEE. The CDR3 has 13 amino acids.

This chain connects TRBV5-6 to TRBJ2-3; 7 nucleotides line up with TRBD2. Trimming at V came to 1 base and at J to 2 bases, leaving 4 bases not matched to a gene. The CDR3 contains 15 residues. Germline CDR1 reads SGHDT; CDR2 reads YYEEEE. CDR3 in DNA: TGTGCCAGCAGCTTGTTGCTAGCGGCCACAGATACGCAGTATTTT. Translating it yields CASSLLLAATDTQYF.

The chain couples TRBV30 to TRBJ1-1, with a possible D match to TRBD1 (6 bases). The CDR3 covers 13 residues. The V and J ends lost 5 bases and 2 bases respectively, with 12 bases between them. Germline values: CDR1 GTSNPN, CDR2 SVGIG (reference sequence). DNA of the CDR3: TGTGCCTGGGAAAGGACAGAAAACACTGAAGCTTTCTTT. Translation gives CAWERTENTEAFF. Full variable domain (remainder filled in from reference TRBV30 and TRBJ1-1): SQTIHQWPATLVQPVGSPLSLECTVEGTSNPNLYWYRQAAGRGLQLLFYSVGIGQISSEVPQNLSASRPQDRQFILSSKKLLLSDSGFYLCAWERTENTEAFFGQGTRLTVV.

V gene TRBV4-1 combines with J gene TRBJ2-3, with 8 positions matching TRBD2. Germline V gene sequence: CDR1 MGHRA, CDR2 YSYEKL. The J segment lost 0 bases and the V segment lost 0 bases, leaving 11 bases of the junction unmatched. This CDR3 has 19 residues. The CDR3 loop reads CASSQDLLAGRLSTDTQYF. CDR3 nucleotides: TGCGCCAGCAGCCAAGATTTGCTAGCGGGTCGCCTTAGCACAGATACGCAGTATTTT.

The V gene is TRBV19, the J gene TRBJ2-3, with D maybe TRBD2 (6 bases). V gave up 7 bases and J gave up 5 bases, with 22 bases separating them. From germline, CDR1 is LNHDA and CDR2 SQIVND (reference sequence). The CDR3 loop spans 16 amino acids. The CDR3 sequence is CASTETRREKGDTQYF. The CDR3 nucleotides read TGTGCCAGTACCGAAACTCGGAGGGAGAAAGGAGATACGCAGTATTTT.

This clone was found once. J is TRBJ1-2 and V is TRBV5-1, with D possibly matching TRBD1 (5 bases). CDR3 size: 16 residues. V lost 0 bases to trimming and J lost 3 bases, with 15 bases between them. Germline V gene sequence: CDR1 SGHRS, CDR2 YFSETQ. The CDR3, as DNA: TGCGCCAGCAGCTTGGAGGCCCAGGCGGGGGACTATGGCTACACCTTC. This gives the protein CASSLEAQAGDYGYTF.

CDR3 amino acids: CAIRGPTDTQYF. The CDR3 nucleotides read TGTGCCATCCGAGGTCCCACAGATACGCAGTATTTT. The rearrangement links TRBV10-3 to TRBJ2-3; D is unresolved. V was clipped by 8 bases and J by 2 bases, with 8 bases between them. Germline CDR1 and CDR2: ENHRY and SYGVKD. The CDR3 extends over 12 amino acids.

The chain combines TRBV28 with TRBJ1-5; no clear D gene. The V end was cut by 2 bases, the J end by 2 bases, with 10 bases between. Germline V gene lookup returns CDR1 MDHEN and CDR2 SYDVKM. The CDR3 sequence is 15 residues long. CDR3 in DNA: TGTGCCAGCAGTTTAGGTGGTCGGGGCAATCAGCCCCAGCATTTT. It is translated as CASSLGGRGNQPQHF.

The chain links TRBV18 to TRBJ2-1, with 8 bases identical to TRBD2. Unmatched junction bases numbered 14, after V lost 6 bases and J lost 4 bases. Germline CDR1 and CDR2: KGHSH and LQKENI. The CDR3 consists of 17 residues. CDR3 sequence: CASSPRLAPDLYNEQFF. CDR3 in DNA: TGTGCCAGCTCGCCCAGACTAGCGCCCGATCTTTACAATGAGCAGTTCTTC.

The V gene is TRBV14, the J gene TRBJ2-3; TRBD2 matches at 7 bases. The junction had 7 bases not matched to a gene; V was cut back by 1 base and J by 0 bases. The CDR3 totals 17 residues. CDR1 SGHDN and CDR2 FVKESK come from the germline V gene. The CDR3 is CASSQVASGTSTDTQYF. The CDR3 DNA reads TGTGCCAGCAGCCAAGTTGCTAGCGGAACTAGCACAGATACGCAGTATTTT. Full variable domain (remainder filled in from reference TRBV14 and TRBJ2-3): EAGVTQFPSHSVIEKGQTVTLRCDPISGHDNLYWYRRVMGKEIKFLLHFVKESKQDESGMPNNRFLAERTGGTYSTLKVQPAELEDSGVYFCASSQVASGTSTDTQYFGPGTRLTVL.

This rearrangement joins TRBV30 to TRBJ2-1; D is perhaps TRBD2 (5 bases). Per the germline V gene, CDR1 is GTSNPN and CDR2 is SVGIG (reference sequence). The CDR3 sequence is 12 residues long. V was cut by 2 bases and J by 8 bases, with 10 bases left in between. For the CDR3, the DNA is TGTGCCTGGAGTCAGGTTAGCGATGAGCAGTTCTTC. Encoded protein: CAWSQVSDEQFF.

V and J are TRBV15 and TRBJ1-5, with D unclear. CDR3 length: 13 residues. V dropped 5 bases and J dropped 4 bases, with 9 bases sitting between them. Per the germline V gene, CDR1 is LNHNV and CDR2 is YYDKDF (reference sequence). CDR3 DNA sequence: TGTGCCACCAGCTTACAAGCGAATCAGCCCCAGCATTTT. This encodes CATSLQANQPQHF.

The chain couples TRBV10-3 to TRBJ2-3; D might be TRBD1 (5 bases). The CDR3 has 13 amino acids. CDR1 ENHRY and CDR2 SYGVKD come from the germline V gene. The ends were cut back, 3 bases at V and 3 bases at J, with 7 bases in the middle. The CDR3 is CAISDRETDTQYF. Here the CDR3 DNA reads TGTGCCATCAGTGACAGGGAAACAGATACGCAGTATTTT.

V is TRBV6-1 and J is TRBJ1-2, with a tentative D call TRBD1 (5 bases). CDR1 and CDR2 from the germline V gene are MNHNS and SASEGT. The CDR3 runs to 15 residues. The V and J ends lost 4 bases and 5 bases respectively, with 17 bases between them. The CDR3 loop reads CASSVSGVGEYGYTF. The DNA for the CDR3 is TGTGCCAGCAGTGTCTCGGGGGTGGGGGAATATGGCTACACCTTC.

This chain joins TRBV5-4 and TRBJ2-1; 7 bases align to TRBD1. V lost 3 bases to trimming and J lost 2 bases; unmatched junction nucleotides: 2. Looked up from germline, CDR1 is SGHNT and CDR2 is YYREEE (reference sequence). The CDR3 spans 14 residues. For the CDR3, the DNA is TGTGCCAGCAGCTCAGGGGGAACCTACAATGAGCAGTTCTTC. Its protein product is CASSSGGTYNEQFF.

In nucleotides, the CDR3 is TGTGCCAGCAGCTCCCAGGTAGCGGGAGCGGATACGCAGTATTTT. This gives the protein CASSSQVAGADTQYF. The rearrangement uses TRBV5-4 and TRBJ2-3; 9 bases align to TRBD2. In germline, CDR1 is SGHNT, CDR2 YYREEE (reference sequence). Trimming at V came to 3 bases and at J to 6 bases, leaving 8 bases not matched to a gene. The CDR3 is 15 residues long.

This clone came up a few times. V and J are TRBV27 and TRBJ2-3, with 9 positions matching TRBD2. The CDR3 loop spans 16 amino acids. Trimming at V came to 2 bases and at J to 4 bases, leaving 7 bases not matched to a gene. Germline CDR1 and CDR2: MNHEY and SMNVEV (reference sequence). The CDR3 here is CASSLHGGRGADTQYF. The CDR3 nucleotides read TGTGCCAGCAGTTTACATGGCGGGAGGGGGGCAGATACGCAGTATTTT.

The rearrangement joins TRBV5-1 to TRBJ2-7; perhaps TRBD2 as D (5 bases). V lost 4 bases to trimming and J lost 5 bases, with 19 bases between them. Germline-derived CDR1 and CDR2 are SGHRS and YFSETQ. This CDR3 is 15 amino acids long. This chain's CDR3 is CASSPNGQYSDEQYF. The CDR3 DNA reads TGCGCCAGCAGCCCTAACGGGCAGTATAGCGACGAGCAGTACTTC.